The clone carrying this TCR beta chain was seen a handful of times. The data were taken from a study of blood T cell repertoires in COVID-19. Study context: Some COVID-19 samples were acute and others convalescent; all came from the United States, Italy and Spain.

Method: immunoSEQ multiplex PCR; TCRdb's copy keeps in-frame clones and lacks some. The repertoire holds roughly 290,000 clones, with about 90% as singletons. Sample: PBMCs or T cells enriched from blood (not recorded which). This TCR came from a woman aged 18-29 years with acute COVID-19.

CDR3 in amino acids: CASSEQGEVDTQYF. In DNA form, the CDR3 reads TGTGCCAGCAGTGAACAGGGGGAGGTAGATACGCAGTATTTT. The chain employs TRBV25-1 and TRBJ2-3; TRBD1 is a possible D gene (7 bases). The CDR3 has 14 residues. Trimming took off 2 bases at V and 5 bases at J, with 11 bases between the two ends. Germline CDR1 is MGHDK and CDR2 is SYGVNS.